Here is one T cell receptor beta chain with its context. The specificity of this receptor is unknown. A junction end diverges from the germline sequence, so it may reflect a read error. The source of the sample is a study of T cell repertoires in cytomegalovirus infection (dated by TCRdb to between 2017 and 2020). With respect to the entire study: The peptide stimulations were aimed at well-studied HLA-B-restricted epitopes as well as recently identified HLA-C-restricted CMV epitopes, whose presentation resists viral immunomodulation. Donor HLA type was relevant to the analysis, as public TCR beta signatures indicated carriage of CMV infection together with the matching HLA type. Beyond this particular receptor, the publication reports: The ex vivo response was dominated by HLA-C-restricted CMV-specific TCR beta clonotypes, and the single most frequent clonotype in two of eight donors was supplied by these HLA-C-restricted clonotypes. In both this cohort and an independent roughly 400-donor cohort, the cumulative frequency of public TCR beta family members distinguished carriers of CMV infection plus the relevant HLA type.

These reads were obtained on an Illumina HiSeq 1500. TCRdb handled the public reads itself, with Q25 trimming in fastp and clone calling in MiXCR, and kept productive beta chains. Entries that share a CDR3 protein sequence are merged under the most common genes and DNA. For this sample the table gives roughly 730,000 distinct CDR3 sequences, of which 33% were detected only once. Around a sixth of the sample is held by the ten biggest clonotypes. The treatment or condition label of this sample denotes: in vitro stimulation with specific CMV peptide epitopes to enrich CMV-specific T cells. Including cysteine and phenylalanine, the CDR3 has 17 amino acids. The sequence is cut down to CDR3 DNA, 51 bases in frame from base 1. The germline V gene (reference sequence) gives CDR1 as DFQATT and CDR2 as SNEGSKA.

The chain joins TRBV20-1 to TRBJ2-1; 7 junctional bases match TRBD1. The source was cultured PBMCs, collected from culture after CMV antigen stimulation. The clonotype originates from a human donor in good health (CMV status not recorded). Some clones in this sample may be carry-over from other donors' samples. Read as DNA, the sequence is TGCAGTGCCAGAGACAGGGAGAGTAGTAGCTCCTACAATGAGCAGTTCTTC. This translates into CSARDRESSSSYNEQFF.